This TCR beta chain is from a study of T cells after yellow fever vaccination. Study-wide background: Preparation of the low-cell-number fractions used SMART-Seq v4 Ultra Low Input. General study points: Clones from primary vaccination mostly reappeared after the booster (around 96% CD4, approximately 86% CD8). Of the clonotypes, a small share occurred in both CD4 and CD8 compartments.

Details on this clonotype: Its antigen is unidentified.

A process of 5'RACE template switching, which added a universal primer site and UMIs, was used to make TCR cDNA. MiXCR was run by TCRdb on the 5' RACE reads, yielding one entry per CDR3 protein. This sample has 300,000 to 400,000 distinct CDR3 sequences, with roughly 8.7% found just once. This CDR3 region has 16 residues. This sequence joins TRBV12-2 and TRBJ1-6; TRBD1 reflects the table's D call only, with no check against the DNA. TRBV12-2 counts as a pseudogene. The receptor's source is a young man who received the YFV17D yellow fever vaccine. Sequencing used PBMCs, obtained on the day of the first yellow fever vaccination. This chain's CDR3 is CASRDSRDRGHSPLHF. The CDR3 nucleotides read TGTGCAAGTCGCGACTCGCGGGACAGGGGCCATTCACCCCTCCACTTT.